Listed below are T cell receptor beta chains from one sample, sequenced in a study of beta chain features in type 1 diabetes. TCRdb keeps only in-frame clones here, not all; method: immunoSEQ multiplex PCR. The sample carries 120,000 or so clones, about 18% recorded once. Sequencing was carried out using central memory CD4+ T cells from blood. These receptor sequences come from a man between 18 and 35 years old with type 1 diabetes. Both conserved end residues are part of each CDR3. A D gene is named only where the DNA matches it firmly. Size tells how often a clone was seen (once, few, many) or the class of an expanded clone, and some rows leave it out.

>.|.|TRBV5-1|TRBJ1-1|14
CASSFTQGTTEAFF
TGCGCCAGCAGCTTCACCCAGGGGACCACTGAAGCTTTCTTT
>.|TRBD1|TRBV18|TRBJ2-7|16
CASSPASGQGGNEQYF
TGTGCCAGCTCACCAGCGTCGGGACAGGGTGGCAACGAGCAGTACTTC
>few|.|TRBV2|TRBJ1-1|13
CASSVGAGTEAFF
TGTGCCAGCAGTGTAGGGGCCGGTACTGAAGCTTTCTTT
>few|TRBD1|TRBV4-1|TRBJ2-1|17
CASSQAEWDSTVNEQFF
TGCGCCAGCAGCCAAGCTGAGTGGGACAGTACGGTCAATGAGCAGTTCTTC
>.|TRBD2|TRBV27|TRBJ2-7|14
CASSTSGRAYEQYF
TGTGCCAGCAGCACCAGCGGGAGGGCCTACGAGCAGTACTTC
>.|TRBD1|TRBV11-2|TRBJ1-5|14
CASSFGQGNQPQHF
TGTGCCAGCAGCTTCGGACAGGGCAATCAGCCCCAGCATTTT
>.|.|TRBV2|TRBJ1-6|13
CASSERADSPLHF
TGTGCCAGCAGTGAACGGGCAGATTCACCCCTCCACTTT
>many|.|TRBV4-2|TRBJ2-1|15
CASSQDPSSYNEQFF
TGTGCCAGCAGCCAGGACCCGAGCTCCTACAATGAGCAGTTCTTC
>.|.|TRBV2|TRBJ2-7|12
CASSYREYEQYF
TGTGCCAGCAGTTACAGGGAATACGAGCAGTACTTC
>few|.|TRBV6-6|TRBJ2-5|15
CASSYSAGRMETQYF
TGTGCCAGCAGTTACTCCGCAGGGAGGATGGAGACCCAGTACTTC
>few|.|TRBV29-1|TRBJ2-5|14
CSLGPTRGGETQYF
TGCAGCCTGGGGCCCACCCGCGGGGGCGAGACCCAGTACTTC
>.|TRBD2|TRBV7-2|TRBJ2-7|14
CASSLGLAGTEQYF
TGTGCCAGCAGCTTAGGACTAGCGGGTACCGAGCAGTACTTC
>.|TRBD2|TRBV14|TRBJ2-5|15
CASRALAGPQETQYF
TGTGCCAGCAGGGCACTAGCGGGGCCACAAGAGACCCAGTACTTC
>few|TRBD1|TRBV9|TRBJ2-7|15
CASSKGQGTAYEQYF
TGTGCCAGCAGCAAAGGACAGGGCACAGCCTACGAGCAGTACTTC
>few|TRBD1|TRBV7-2|TRBJ1-6|17
CASSLSGRQGNNSPLHF
TGTGCCAGCAGCCTCTCGGGCCGACAGGGGAATAATTCACCCCTCCACTTT
>.|TRBD2|TRBV11-3|TRBJ2-1|17
CASSPGGGITGVNEQFF
TGTGCCAGCAGCCCCGGCGGGGGTATAACGGGGGTAAATGAGCAGTTCTTC
>medium-sized|TRBD1|TRBV6-6|TRBJ2-7|15
CASREGTGAYYEQYF
TGTGCCAGCAGAGAAGGGACAGGGGCCTACTACGAGCAGTACTTC
>many|TRBD2|TRBV5-5|TRBJ2-3|16
CASSFLAGGGTDTQYF
TGTGCCAGCAGCTTTTTAGCGGGAGGGGGCACAGATACGCAGTATTTT
>many|TRBD1|TRBV7-9|TRBJ2-4|18
CASSPGTGRILDKNIQYF
TGTGCCAGCAGCCCCGGGACAGGGCGGATTTTGGACAAAAACATTCAGTACTTC
>.|.|TRBV14|TRBJ2-6|13
CASRPSAANVLTF
TGTGCCAGCAGACCCTCGGCGGCCAACGTCCTGACTTTC
>few|TRBD1|TRBV29-1|TRBJ1-2|13
CSAGDRGSGGYTF
TGCAGCGCAGGGGACAGGGGCTCCGGTGGCTACACCTTC
>many|.|TRBV4-3|TRBJ2-1|13
CASSQDRGHEQFF
TGCGCCAGCAGCCAAGACAGGGGTCATGAGCAGTTCTTC
>.|.|TRBV7-9|TRBJ2-1|13
CASSFPSRNEQFF
TGTGCCAGCAGCTTTCCTAGCCGCAATGAGCAGTTCTTC
>.|TRBD2|TRBV25-1|TRBJ2-2|15
CATGTSGRDDGELFF
TGTGCCACCGGTACTAGCGGGAGGGACGACGGGGAGCTGTTTTTT
>.|.|TRBV30|TRBJ1-1|14
CASTRGSLNTEAFF
TGTGCCTCTACGCGGGGGTCACTTAACACTGAAGCTTTCTTT
>.|TRBD1|TRBV18|TRBJ1-1|16
CASSPARDRRNTEAFF
TGTGCCAGCTCACCGGCTAGGGACAGGAGGAACACTGAAGCTTTCTTT
>many|.|TRBV6-6|TRBJ2-3|11
CASKDTDTQYF
TGTGCCAGCAAAGACACAGATACGCAGTATTTT
>.|.|TRBV5-1|TRBJ2-1|15
CASSFGQGQYNEQFF
TGCGCCAGCAGCTTTGGCCAGGGGCAATACAATGAGCAGTTCTTC
>few|.|TRBV20-1|TRBJ2-7|10
CSAMDVEQYF
TGCAGCGCCATGGACGTTGAGCAGTACTTC
>.|.|TRBV2|TRBJ2-1|12
CASSDTYNEQFF
TGTGCCAGCAGTGACACTTACAATGAGCAGTTCTTC
>few|.|TRBV30|TRBJ2-1|11
CAWSVRDEQFF
TGTGCCTGGAGTGTAAGGGATGAGCAGTTCTTC
>.|.|TRBV5-1|TRBJ1-1|13
CASSLGTVNEAFF
TGCGCCAGCAGCTTGGGGACAGTTAATGAAGCTTTCTTT
>.|.|TRBV7-9|TRBJ2-7|12
CASSFSVYEQYF
TGTGCCAGCAGCTTCTCCGTCTACGAGCAGTACTTC
>few|.|TRBV7-2|TRBJ2-5|12
CASSLAMETQYF
TGTGCCAGCAGCTTAGCGATGGAGACCCAGTACTTC
>many|.|TRBV28|TRBJ1-1|14
CASSKYAPPPEAFF
TGTGCCAGCAGCAAATATGCACCCCCGCCTGAAGCTTTCTTT
>few|TRBD2|TRBV9|TRBJ2-3|16
CASSPTLAGGTDTQYF
TGTGCCAGCAGCCCTACCCTAGCGGGGGGCACAGATACGCAGTATTTT
>many|.|TRBV4-1|TRBJ2-6|15
CATGTPSSGANVLTF
TGCGCCACCGGGACCCCGAGCTCTGGGGCCAACGTCCTGACTTTC
>few|.|TRBV25-1|TRBJ1-2|14
CASSSDRNPYGYTF
TGTGCCAGCAGTTCGGACAGAAATCCCTATGGCTACACCTTC
>.|TRBD1|TRBV23-1|TRBJ1-5|15
CASSQLEQGDQPQHF
TGCGCCAGCAGTCAACTAGAACAGGGGGACCAGCCCCAGCATTTT
>few|.|TRBV7-8|TRBJ2-3|14
CASSFRQGHDTQYF
TGTGCCAGCAGCTTCAGACAAGGCCATGATACGCAGTATTTT
>.|.|TRBV21-1|TRBJ2-7|16
CASSKAVGQGAYEQYF
.
>.|.|TRBV28|TRBJ2-2|12
CASSLSHGELFF
TGTGCCAGCAGTCTCTCTCACGGGGAGCTGTTTTTT
>.|TRBD1|TRBV30|TRBJ1-4|12
CALDRGGEKLFF
TGTGCCCTTGACAGGGGAGGTGAAAAACTGTTTTTT
>few|.|TRBV7-2|TRBJ2-5|14
CASSFGTHSETQYF
TGTGCCAGCAGCTTCGGGACCCATTCAGAGACCCAGTACTTC
>medium-sized|.|TRBV28|TRBJ2-1|13
CASRNNGNNEQFF
TGTGCCAGCAGAAATAACGGGAACAATGAGCAGTTCTTC
>.|TRBD1|TRBV7-2|TRBJ2-7|13
CASSRQGSYEQYF
TGTGCCAGCAGCCGACAGGGGTCCTACGAGCAGTACTTC
>.|.|TRBV7-9|TRBJ1-2|12
CASSPTGFGYTF
TGTGCCAGCAGCCCCACAGGGTTCGGCTACACCTTC
>.|.|TRBV4-1|TRBJ1-1|15
CASSPGGTANTEAFF
TGCGCCAGCAGCCCAGGAGGGACTGCGAACACTGAAGCTTTCTTT
>.|.|TRBV28|TRBJ2-7|14
CASSLTTHTYEQYF
TGTGCCAGCAGTTTAACGACCCATACCTACGAGCAGTACTTC
>few|.|TRBV7-2|TRBJ1-1|15
CASSPQGRGNTEAFF
TGTGCCAGCAGCCCTCAGGGACGTGGGAACACTGAAGCTTTCTTT
>medium-sized|.|TRBV5-1|TRBJ2-5|15
CASSLDGGESETQYF
TGCGCCAGCAGCTTGGATGGGGGAGAGAGTGAGACCCAGTACTTC
>many|TRBD1|TRBV4-1|TRBJ1-1|14
CASSQPFGQGVSFF
TGCGCCAGCAGCCAACCATTCGGACAGGGGGTTTCTTTCTTT
>few|.|TRBV6-5|TRBJ2-1|14
CAISYSEVYNEQFF
TGTGCCATCAGTTATAGCGAGGTATACAATGAGCAGTTCTTC
>.|.|TRBV28|TRBJ1-4|16
CASSLSGRATNEKLFF
TGTGCCAGCAGTTTAAGTGGGCGCGCAACTAATGAAAAACTGTTTTTT
>.|TRBD2|TRBV7-2|TRBJ2-7|14
CASSLASGAYEQYF
TGTGCCAGCAGCTTAGCTAGCGGGGCCTACGAGCAGTACTTC
>.|TRBD2|TRBV7-8|TRBJ2-5|14
CASSLSGGQETQYF
TGTGCCAGCAGCTTGAGCGGGGGACAAGAGACCCAGTACTTC
>few|TRBD2|TRBV7-9|TRBJ2-5|15
CASSRLAGLGETQYF
TGTGCCAGCAGCCGATTAGCGGGACTGGGAGAGACCCAGTACTTC
>.|TRBD2|TRBV6-1|TRBJ2-1|15
CASSLTSGTYNEQFF
TGTGCCAGCAGCCTGACTAGCGGGACATACAATGAGCAGTTCTTC
>few|.|TRBV7-9|TRBJ2-3|13
CASSLTGTDTQYF
TGTGCCAGCAGCTTGACCGGGACAGATACGCAGTATTTT
>.|.|TRBV2|TRBJ2-1|13
CASSWTGYNEQFF
TGTGCCAGCAGTTGGACTGGATACAATGAGCAGTTCTTC